The subject of this entry is one TCR beta chain. Per the authors' pipeline: Counts of nucleated cells, estimated from reference gene primer amplification, were obtained. The repertoire was sequenced with immunoSEQ multiplex PCR; TCRdb's copy has only in-frame clones and lacks some. Clonal size and the V and J genes are those of that table, whereas D and trimming came from the DNA. The sample consists of 120,000 to 150,000 clones, about 85% of them appearing once. This sample was included in a study of blood T cell repertoires in COVID-19. Study in general: From the United States, Italy and Spain came samples of acute and convalescent COVID-19.

Germline CDR1 LNHDA, CDR2 SQIVND (reference sequence). The CDR3 spans 16 residues. The V segment lost 5 bases and the J segment 7 bases; nucleotides outside the gene matches: 13. This TCR derives from a human donor with acute or convalescent COVID-19. The donor label of this sample is uncertain. This sequence joins TRBV19 and TRBJ1-2, with TRBD1 matching 10 bases. The specimen sequenced was peripheral blood. The CDR3 DNA reads TGTGCCAGTAGTGTTCAACCGGGACAGGGGACGATTGGCTACACCTTC. Translating it yields CASSVQPGQGTIGYTF. Full variable domain (missing parts from reference TRBV19 and TRBJ1-2): DGGITQSPKYLFRKEGQNVTLSCEQNLNHDAMYWYRQDPGQGLRLIYYSQIVNDFQKGDIAEGYSVSREKKESFPLTVTSAQKNPTAFYLCASSVQPGQGTIGYTFGSGTRLTVV.